The 30 T cell receptor beta chains below come from one sample, sequenced in a study of blood T cell repertoires in COVID-19. Profiled with immunoSEQ multiplex PCR; TCRdb holds only in-frame clones, not every one. The sample lists over 200,000 clones; roughly nine tenths were seen once. Sequenced sample: peripheral blood. Receptor source: a woman younger than 30 who had recovered from COVID-19.

This clone was found a few times. V usage is TRBV25-1 and J usage is TRBJ2-7, with 7 positions matching TRBD1. The CDR3 has 13 amino acids. CDR1 MGHDK and CDR2 SYGVNS come from the germline V gene. V gave up 6 bases and J gave up 5 bases; unmatched junction bases: 7. CDR3: CASSDREGHEQYF. The CDR3 nucleotides read TGTGCCAGCAGCGACAGGGAAGGGCACGAGCAGTACTTC.

V usage is TRBV5-1 and J usage is TRBJ1-4; D is perhaps TRBD1 (5 bases). V lost 0 bases and J lost 6, with 15 bases in between. Germline V gene lookup returns CDR1 SGHRS and CDR2 YFSETQ. CDR3 length equals 16 residues. CDR3 nucleotides: TGCGCCAGCAGCTTGGAGGGAGGGGCGCTTGATGAAAAACTGTTTTTT. It yields the protein CASSLEGGALDEKLFF. Together with reference TRBV5-1 and TRBJ1-4, the CDR3 gives the full variable domain: KAGVTQTPRYLIKTRGQQVTLSCSPISGHRSVSWYQQTPGQGLQFLFEYFSETQRNKGNFPGRFSGRQFSNSRSEMNVSTLELGDSALYLCASSLEGGALDEKLFFGSGTQLSVL.

This clone is a singleton in its sample. V gene TRBV18 combines with J gene TRBJ2-7; no clear D. Germline lookup yields CDR1 KGHSH and CDR2 LQKENI. There are 12 residues in the CDR3. Trimming removed 2 bases at V and 6 bases at J, with 8 bases between. The CDR3 loop reads CASSPRSREQYF. In nucleotides, the CDR3 is TGTGCCAGCTCACCAAGGAGCCGCGAGCAGTACTTC.

This clone was counted only a few times. This chain connects TRBV27 to TRBJ2-5; 11 bases agree with TRBD1. CDR1 MNHEY and CDR2 SMNVEV come from the germline V gene (reference sequence). This CDR3 spans 17 amino acids. J was trimmed by 4 bases and V by 6 bases; bases with no gene match: 13. The chain's CDR3 is CASSLTTGTGGGETQYF. CDR3 coding DNA: TGTGCCAGCAGCCTAACGACAGGGACAGGGGGAGGAGAGACCCAGTACTTC.

The rearrangement joins TRBV4-1 to TRBJ1-6, with D maybe TRBD1 (5 bases). V lost 5 bases to trimming and J lost 5 bases, with 10 bases between them. CDR3 length: 14 amino acids. CDR1 MGHRA and CDR2 YSYEKL come from the germline V gene. The CDR3 region has the DNA TGCGCCAGCAGCGCCGGGACTGATAATTCACCCCTCCACTTT. The encoded protein is CASSAGTDNSPLHF.

This clone was seen a single time. The chain recombines TRBV18 with TRBJ2-7; TRBD2 matches at 10 bases. Germline V gives CDR1 KGHSH, CDR2 LQKENI. After removal of 2 bases from V and 5 bases from J, the junction contained 9 bases not matched to a gene. The CDR3 is made up of 16 amino acids. The CDR3 nucleotides read TGTGCCAGCTCACCAGGGCCTAGCGGGAGTTCGGACGAGCAGTACTTC. Protein: CASSPGPSGSSDEQYF. Full variable domain (outside the CDR3, taken from reference TRBV18 and TRBJ2-7): NAGVMQNPRHLVRRRGQEARLRCSPMKGHSHVYWYRQLPEEGLKFMVYLQKENIIDESGMPKERFSAEFPKEGPSILRIQQVVRGDSAAYFCASSPGPSGSSDEQYFGPGTRLTVT.

This rearrangement joins TRBV6-2 or TRBV6-3 to TRBJ2-3, with 7 nucleotides matching TRBD2. This CDR3 is 15 amino acids long. CDR1 is MNHEY, CDR2 SVGEGT, per germline. V dropped 6 bases and J dropped 2; count of bases not matched to a gene: 8. CDR3 sequence (DNA): TGTGCCAGCAGCCGCTGGCTAGCGGACACAGATACGCAGTATTTT. Protein product: CASSRWLADTDTQYF.

The V call is TRBV11-2, the J call TRBJ2-5; D perhaps matches TRBD1 (6 bases). Per the germline V gene, CDR1 is SGHAT and CDR2 is FQNNGV. The V gene lost 3 bases and the J gene lost 3 bases, with 14 bases spanning the gap. The length of the CDR3 is 15 residues. The CDR3 DNA sequence: TGTGCCAGCAGCTTTAGGGGCAGGGGTGAAGAGACCCAGTACTTC. This translates into CASSFRGRGEETQYF. Full variable domain (rest looked up from reference TRBV11-2 and TRBJ2-5): EAGVAQSPRYKIIEKRQSVAFWCNPISGHATLYWYQQILGQGPKLLIQFQNNGVVDDSQLPKDRFSAERLKGVDSTLKIQPAKLEDSAVYLCASSFRGRGEETQYFGPGTRLLVL.

This chain uses TRBV6-5 with TRBJ2-1, with D perhaps matching TRBD2 (6 bases). V gave up 5 bases and J gave up 0 bases, with 8 bases separating them. The CDR3 spans 14 residues. Per the germline V gene, CDR1 is MNHEY and CDR2 is SVGAGI. The CDR3 loop is CASSRTTSYNEQFF. CDR3 nucleotides: TGTGCCAGCAGTCGGACTACCTCCTACAATGAGCAGTTCTTC.

The V and J genes are TRBV13 and TRBJ1-5, with D tentatively TRBD1 (6 bases). The germline V gene has CDR1 PRHDT and CDR2 FYEKMQ (reference sequence). This CDR3 is 14 amino acids long. The germline V and J ends were trimmed by 5 bases and 3 bases, with 11 bases remaining between them. This CDR3 reads CASSLGQYNQPQHF. CDR3 in DNA: TGTGCCAGCAGCCTCGGACAGTACAATCAGCCCCAGCATTTT.

This chain uses TRBV18 with TRBJ2-3; D unresolved. The CDR3 is made up of 13 amino acids. Deletions cut 6 bases from V and 3 bases from J, with 10 bases between. Per the germline V gene, CDR1 is KGHSH and CDR2 is LQKENI. The CDR3 loop reads CASSSSRTDTQYF. In DNA form, the CDR3 reads TGTGCCAGCTCTTCGAGTAGAACAGATACGCAGTATTTT.

This clone has only one observation. This chain uses TRBV13 with TRBJ1-1; D not resolved. This CDR3 is built from 16 residues. The germline V gene encodes CDR1 PRHDT and CDR2 FYEKMQ (reference sequence). Trimming left V 1 base short and J 1 base short, with 13 bases between. The CDR3 sequence is CASSLEHSGGNTEAFF. CDR3 in DNA: TGTGCCAGCAGCTTAGAACACTCCGGCGGGAACACTGAAGCTTTCTTT.

The V gene is TRBV5-4, the J gene TRBJ2-1; 11 nucleotides align to TRBD2. The J segment lost 7 bases and the V segment lost 1 base, leaving 4 bases of the junction unmatched. Germline V gene sequence: CDR1 SGHNT, CDR2 YYREEE (reference sequence). The CDR3 spans 15 residues. CDR3 in amino acids: CASSLTSGRINEQFF. CDR3 in DNA: TGTGCCAGCAGCTTGACTAGCGGGAGAATAAATGAGCAGTTCTTC.

J is TRBJ2-7 and V is TRBV11-3, with 9 bases identical to TRBD2. This CDR3 region has 16 residues. In germline, CDR1 is SGHNT, CDR2 YENEEA. V was clipped by 1 base and J by 5 bases; unmatched bases: 9. The CDR3 DNA reads as TGTGCCAGCAGCTTAGGGAATCAGCGGGAGGCCCACGAGCAGTACTTC. It yields the protein CASSLGNQREAHEQYF.

The CDR3 DNA reads TGCAGCGTTGAATCTCGGAACACCGGGGAGCTGTTTTTT. Translated: CSVESRNTGELFF. This chain connects TRBV29-1 to TRBJ2-2, with D uncertain. Germline lookup yields CDR1 SQVTM and CDR2 ANQGSEA. This CDR3 has 13 residues. Trimming left V 2 bases short and J 1 base short, with 5 bases between.

The chain links TRBV28 to TRBJ2-3; the D gene is possibly TRBD2 (5 bases). Per the germline V gene, CDR1 is MDHEN and CDR2 is SYDVKM. This CDR3 region has 14 residues. V lost 10 bases and J lost 4, with 18 bases in between. The CDR3 reads CATTYSGSSDTQYF. The CDR3 nucleotides read TGTGCCACTACGTATTCGGGGTCGTCAGATACGCAGTATTTT.

V usage is TRBV27 and J usage is TRBJ1-5, with D possibly matching TRBD1 (6 bases). V was pared by 6 bases and J by 3 bases, with 21 bases between. The CDR3 totals 17 residues. CDR1 and CDR2 from the germline V gene are MNHEY and SMNVEV (reference sequence). CDR3 sequence reads: CASRGTARTADNQPQHF. The CDR3 DNA reads TGTGCCAGCAGGGGCACCGCTCGGACAGCCGACAATCAGCCCCAGCATTTT.

The chain has TRBV6-2 or TRBV6-3 and TRBJ2-3, with 7 bases aligning to TRBD2. J gave up 6 bases and V 2 bases, and 2 bases lay outside the gene matches. The CDR3 has 13 amino acids. The germline V gene encodes CDR1 MNHEY and CDR2 SVGEGT. CDR3 amino acids: CASSYAGVDTQYF. CDR3 DNA sequence: TGTGCCAGCAGTTACGCGGGAGTGGATACGCAGTATTTT.

J is TRBJ2-7 and V is TRBV5-8; 8 nucleotides agree with TRBD2. The V gene's germline CDR1 is SGHTS and CDR2 YDEGEE. Trimming cost V 3 bases and J 5 bases; bases outside gene matches: 7. The CDR3 has 14 residues. The CDR3 loop reads CASSSREGRNEQYF. The CDR3 DNA follows: TGTGCCAGCAGCTCTCGGGAGGGCCGGAACGAGCAGTACTTC.

V is TRBV27 and J is TRBJ1-5, with no clear D. Trimming removed 5 bases at V and 1 base at J, with 3 bases between. CDR3 size: 12 residues. Germline V gene data show CDR1 as MNHEY and CDR2 as SMNVEV (reference sequence). CDR3 sequence (DNA): TGTGCCAGCAGTCCAAGCAATCAGCCCCAGCATTTT. Amino acid sequence: CASSPSNQPQHF.

This clone was detected a few times. The V call is TRBV5-1, the J call TRBJ1-6; D gene ambiguous. Between the trimmed V and J ends, which lost 4 bases and 0 bases, there was a span of 14 bases. Germline CDR1 and CDR2: SGHRS and YFSETQ. The CDR3 contains 17 residues. CDR3 in amino acids: CASSLYGSSSYNSPLHF. As DNA, the CDR3 is TGCGCCAGCAGCCTATACGGGTCCAGCTCCTATAATTCACCCCTCCACTTT.

The V gene is TRBV12-3 or TRBV12-4, the J gene TRBJ1-1; D is undetermined. V was cut by 6 bases and J by 2 bases, with 7 bases left in between. The CDR3 is made up of 12 amino acids. CDR3 in DNA: TGTGCCAGCAGCCGCGGTAACACTGAAGCTTTCTTT. This gives the protein CASSRGNTEAFF.

The chain recombines TRBV7-3 with TRBJ2-3; 7 nucleotides agree with TRBD2. Germline CDR1 SGHTA, CDR2 FQGTGA. V shed 5 bases, J shed 3 bases, and the junction held 8 bases outside the gene matches. This CDR3 has 15 amino acids. The CDR3 DNA reads as TGTGCCAGCAGCGACTCGGGGGAGGGTACAGATACGCAGTATTTT. Translated, it gives CASSDSGEGTDTQYF. The full variable domain, its missing parts supplied by reference TRBV7-3 and TRBJ2-3, is GAGVSQTPSNKVTEKGKYVELRCDPISGHTALYWYRQSLGQGPEFLIYFQGTGAADDSGLPNDRFFAVRPEGSVSTLKIQRTERGDSAVYLCASSDSGEGTDTQYFGPGTRLTVL.

The rearrangement links TRBV10-3 to TRBJ2-1, with D perhaps TRBD2 (5 bases). This CDR3 spans 17 amino acids. Trimming removed 3 bases from V and 10 bases from J, with 25 bases in between. The germline V gene encodes CDR1 ENHRY and CDR2 SYGVKD. The CDR3: CAISDSPQRIAPQEQFF. DNA of the CDR3: TGTGCCATCAGTGATTCCCCACAGCGGATCGCGCCTCAGGAGCAGTTCTTC.

The chain recombines TRBV14 with TRBJ1-1; possibly TRBD1 for D (6 bases). Trimming cost V 1 base and J 8 bases, with 14 bases left between them. This CDR3 contains 14 residues. From germline, CDR1 is SGHDN and CDR2 FVKESK. CDR3 amino acids: CASSQVTGLQEAFF. The CDR3 DNA sequence: TGTGCCAGCAGCCAAGTCACAGGGCTTCAGGAAGCTTTCTTT.

This clone came up once. The chain couples TRBV3-1 (or the pseudogene TRBV3-2) to TRBJ2-7; 10 positions agree with TRBD2. The CDR3 consists of 17 residues. V lost 2 bases to trimming and J lost 2 bases; unmatched junction nucleotides: 9. Germline assignment: CDR1 LGHDT and CDR2 YNNKEL (reference sequence). As DNA, the CDR3 is TGTGCCAGCAGCCAACCCCCCGGGACTAGCGTCACCTACGAGCAGTACTTC. This encodes CASSQPPGTSVTYEQYF.

The J gene is TRBJ1-2, the V gene TRBV18; 7 bases agree with TRBD1. Germline trimming cut 0 bases from V and 6 bases from J; bases unmatched to any gene: 13. The CDR3 runs to 17 residues. Germline V gene data show CDR1 as KGHSH and CDR2 as LQKENI. CDR3 DNA sequence: TGTGCCAGCTCACCACCGTATGGTACAAGGGACAGACATGGCTACACCTTC. Residues: CASSPPYGTRDRHGYTF. The entire variable domain, with the rest obtained from reference TRBV18 and TRBJ1-2, is as follows: NAGVMQNPRHLVRRRGQEARLRCSPMKGHSHVYWYRQLPEEGLKFMVYLQKENIIDESGMPKERFSAEFPKEGPSILRIQQVVRGDSAAYFCASSPPYGTRDRHGYTFGSGTRLTVV.

This rearrangement joins TRBV5-4 to TRBJ2-1; D is uncertain. V shed 1 base and J shed 2 bases, with 13 bases lying between them. Germline CDR1 and CDR2: SGHNT and YYREEE (reference sequence). CDR3 length: 16 residues. The DNA of the CDR3 is TGTGCCAGCAGCTTGCCCCGAGTGCGCCCCTACAATGAGCAGTTCTTC. Residues: CASSLPRVRPYNEQFF.

This clone has a handful of counts. The rearrangement joins TRBV29-1 to TRBJ2-7, with 8 bases identical to TRBD2. The CDR3 loop spans 16 amino acids. With 7 bases clipped from V and 6 bases from J, the junction kept 20 bases outside the gene matches. In germline, CDR1 is SQVTM, CDR2 ANQGSEA. The CDR3 coding sequence is TGCAGCGCTCAGGGTGCAGCGGGAGTCTCCCCGTCCGAGCAGTACTTC. It encodes CSAQGAAGVSPSEQYF.

The CDR3 nucleotides are TGTGCCAGCAGTTTCATAACCCCAGCGGGAGAGGGTTCCGAGCAGTACTTC. Protein: CASSFITPAGEGSEQYF. This chain uses TRBV27 with TRBJ2-7; 8 nucleotides line up with TRBD2. The CDR3 runs to 17 residues. Germline CDR1 and CDR2: MNHEY and SMNVEV (reference sequence). The trim removed 3 bases at V and 6 bases at J, leaving 16 bases unmatched.